The 9 T cell receptor beta chains below come from one sample, sequenced in a study of blood T cell repertoires in COVID-19. Libraries were prepared by immunoSEQ multiplex PCR; TCRdb keeps only in-frame clonotypes and omits some of them. The table includes more than 200,000 clones, approximately 80% detected once. Input material: peripheral blood. These receptors originate from a middle-aged woman with active or convalescent COVID-19.

A remark on this clone: Distinct nucleotide sequences in the sample also encode this CDR3. Here the CDR3 reads CASSQTGNYGYTF. The CDR3 DNA follows: TGCGCCAGCAGCCAGACAGGGAACTATGGCTACACCTTC. The chain uses TRBV5-1 and TRBJ1-2; 7 bases are a match to TRBD1. The CDR3 consists of 13 residues. J was trimmed by 2 bases and V by 4 bases; bases with no gene match: 2. Germline V lookup: CDR1 SGHRS, CDR2 YFSETQ.

The chain has TRBV9 and TRBJ1-1; possible D gene TRBD1, 6 bases. CDR1 is SGDLS, CDR2 YYNGEE, per germline. Between the trimmed V and J ends, which lost 4 bases and 4 bases, there was a span of 14 bases. The length of the CDR3 is 14 residues. The CDR3 DNA follows: TGTGCCAGCAGCTTAACGGGGGGCGTCACTGAAGCTTTCTTT. Translation: CASSLTGGVTEAFF.

The V call is TRBV30, the J call TRBJ2-7, with 7 bases lining up with TRBD1. V dropped 2 bases and J dropped 6; count of bases not matched to a gene: 7. In germline, CDR1 is GTSNPN, CDR2 SVGIG (reference sequence). This CDR3 spans 13 amino acids. The CDR3 coding sequence is TGTGCCTGGAGTAGACAGGGTGTAAGCGAGCAGTACTTC. Its translation: CAWSRQGVSEQYF.

The chain couples TRBV7-3 to TRBJ2-7, with a tentative D call TRBD2 (5 bases). Between the trimmed V and J ends, which lost 2 bases and 6 bases, there was a span of 11 bases. CDR1 and CDR2 from the germline V gene are SGHTA and FQGTGA. The CDR3 extends over 13 amino acids. CDR3 DNA: TGTGCCAGCAGCTTATCCCGAGGGTCCGAGCAGTACTTC. Residues: CASSLSRGSEQYF.

The rearrangement uses TRBV5-4 and TRBJ1-2; 7 bases are shared with TRBD1. With 5 bases clipped from V and 7 bases from J, the junction kept 8 bases outside the gene matches. The length of the CDR3 is 13 residues. Germline CDR1 SGHNT, CDR2 YYREEE (reference sequence). The chain's CDR3 is CASRPGTERGYTF. The DNA of the CDR3 is TGTGCCAGCAGACCGGGGACAGAACGTGGCTACACCTTC.

In nucleotides, the CDR3 is TGCAGCTTCTCGACAGGGGGCGACACTGAAGCTTTCTTT. It codes for CSFSTGGDTEAFF. V gene TRBV29-1 combines with J gene TRBJ1-1, with 10 bases aligning to TRBD1. The V gene end was trimmed by 8 bases and the J gene end by 3 bases; junction bases not matched to a gene: 6. Germline CDR1 and CDR2: SQVTM and ANQGSEA. The CDR3 loop spans 13 amino acids.

This clone was counted a single time. This sequence joins TRBV3-1 (or the pseudogene TRBV3-2) and TRBJ2-1; maybe TRBD2 (5 bases). This CDR3 contains 13 residues. V lost 6 bases and J 8 bases, leaving 14 bases between the germline ends. CDR1 is LGHDT and CDR2 is YNNKEL in the germline V gene (reference sequence). CDR3 protein: CASSLRGKDEQFF. The CDR3 DNA follows: TGTGCCAGCAGTCTCCGGGGTAAGGATGAGCAGTTCTTC.

The CDR3 region has the DNA TGTGCCAGCAATAACAACTACGAGCAGTACTTC. This codes for CASNNNYEQYF. The gene calls are TRBV27 and TRBJ2-7, with D hard to call. Germline V CDR1 and CDR2: MNHEY, SMNVEV (reference sequence). V shed 7 bases and J shed 3 bases, with 7 bases lying between them. The CDR3 is 11 amino acids.

The chain couples TRBV29-1 to TRBJ1-2; the D gene is possibly TRBD1 (5 bases). Germline V gene sequence: CDR1 SQVTM, CDR2 ANQGSEA. This CDR3 region has 11 residues. Trimming took off 7 bases at V and 8 bases at J, with 14 bases between the two ends. CDR3 loop: CSAVRGEGYTF. The CDR3 nucleotides read TGCAGCGCGGTAAGGGGTGAGGGCTACACCTTC.